This T cell receptor beta chain comes out of a study of long-term antiretroviral therapy in people with HIV. Survey level was the resolution at which the v3.0 immunoSEQ assay ran. Generated by immunoSEQ multiplex PCR, the TCRdb table keeps only in-frame clones and is missing some. The table includes 20,000 to 25,000 clones, approximately 79% detected once. The CDR3 totals 13 residues. Germline assignment: CDR1 MGHDK and CDR2 SYGVNS. V was shortened by 8 bases and J by 9 bases, with 17 bases between the two germline ends. This clonotype was obtained from a woman in her thirties or forties with HIV. The material sequenced was unsorted PBMCs, taken 4.1 years after starting antiretroviral therapy. The chain uses TRBV25-1 and TRBJ2-1, with D unclear. CDR3 DNA: TGTGCCAGCGGTCGGGCCCTCTGGGGTGAGCAGTTCTTC. It yields the protein CASGRALWGEQFF.